Listed here are 17 T cell receptor beta chains from one sample, sequenced in a study of a mutant IDH1 vaccine in newly diagnosed glioma. For these receptors, no antigen is known. TCRdb's table, derived via immunoSEQ multiplex PCR, lists solely in-frame clones and lacks some. The sample records 68,000 or so clones, about four fifths being singletons. Time point of the sample: week 35, safety follow-up. All doses held 300 ug of mutant IDH1 20-mer peptide, with topical imiquimod. The sample was PBMCs, taken from a glioma patient whose treatment included an IDH1 peptide vaccine. All receptors come from a man between 18 and 35 years old with glioma.

This chain links TRBV19 with TRBJ1-4; D unclear. This CDR3 is 13 amino acids long. Trimming stripped 5 bases from V and 2 bases from J, with 6 bases between. Germline V lookup: CDR1 LNHDA, CDR2 SQIVND (reference sequence). The CDR3 coding sequence is TGTGCCAGTAGTTCGGGGACTAATGAAAAACTGTTTTTT. Translation gives CASSSGTNEKLFF.

The chain employs TRBV7-2 and TRBJ2-7; 8 positions agree with TRBD2. The germline CDR1 and CDR2 sequences are SGHTA and FQGNSA. The CDR3 runs to 15 residues. The junction had 9 bases not matched to a gene; V was cut back by 8 bases and J by 0 bases. The CDR3 region has the DNA TGTGCCAGCGCACTCGCTGCGGGGGGCTCCTACGAGCAGTACTTC. It translates to CASALAAGGSYEQYF.

The chain uses TRBV19 and TRBJ2-1, with TRBD2 matching 7 bases. The germline V gene has CDR1 LNHDA and CDR2 SQIVND (reference sequence). V lost 3 bases and J lost 2; bases outside the gene matches: 7. The CDR3 covers 16 residues. The CDR3 loop is CASSILSGMPYNEQFF. The CDR3 DNA reads as TGTGCCAGTAGTATTTTAAGCGGGATGCCCTACAATGAGCAGTTCTTC.

CDR3 residues: CASSLALSGLPQHF. Written as DNA, the CDR3 is TGTGCCAGCAGCTTAGCGCTATCCGGACTACCCCAGCATTTT. V and J are TRBV7-2 and TRBJ1-5; unclear D gene. The CDR3 consists of 14 residues. Germline lookup yields CDR1 SGHTA and CDR2 FQGNSA. The V and J ends lost 0 bases and 10 bases respectively, with 13 bases between them.

The chain employs TRBV5-6 and TRBJ1-1; 8 positions agree with TRBD1. The V segment lost 4 bases and the J segment 5 bases; nucleotides outside the gene matches: 10. CDR3 length: 15 residues. Germline values: CDR1 SGHDT, CDR2 YYEEEE. The CDR3, as DNA: TGTGCCAGCAGCATGGACAGGGTGAGAGGGACTGAAGCTTTCTTT. It codes for CASSMDRVRGTEAFF. The full variable domain, in which reference TRBV5-6 and TRBJ1-1 provide the parts outside the CDR3, is DAGVTQSPTHLIKTRGQQVTLRCSPKSGHDTVSWYQQALGQGPQFIFQYYEEEERQRGNFPDRFSGHQFPNYSSELNVNALLLGDSALYLCASSMDRVRGTEAFFGQGTRLTVV.

The V gene is TRBV4-3, the J gene TRBJ2-3; no definite D call. Trimming shortened V by 3 bases and J by 0 bases, and 10 bases separated the two germline ends. The CDR3 has 15 amino acids. Germline V gives CDR1 LGHNA, CDR2 YSLEER. CDR3 bases: TGCGCCAGCAGCCAGGACCGCGATAGCACAGATACGCAGTATTTT. Translating it yields CASSQDRDSTDTQYF.

The chain carries TRBV6-5 and TRBJ2-7, with D possibly matching TRBD1 (6 bases). The CDR3 sequence is 15 residues long. Germline V lookup: CDR1 MNHEY, CDR2 SVGAGI. The V end lost 0 bases, the J end lost 6 bases, and 15 bases lay between the germline ends. CDR3 region: CASSYSQTGLAEQYF. CDR3 coding DNA: TGTGCCAGCAGTTACTCTCAAACAGGGCTCGCCGAGCAGTACTTC.

The chain's CDR3 is CASSEWGTSGSTEAFF. In nucleotides, the CDR3 is TGTGCCAGCAGTGAATGGGGTACCTCTGGGAGCACTGAAGCTTTCTTT. The chain has TRBV25-1 and TRBJ1-1, with D unresolved. The germline V gene has CDR1 MGHDK and CDR2 SYGVNS. V gave up 1 base and J gave up 4 bases, with 16 bases separating them. The CDR3 is 16 residues long.

The rearrangement uses TRBV6-5 and TRBJ2-5; 10 bases are shared with TRBD2. V lost 7 bases, J lost 5 bases, and 10 bases stayed unmatched. The CDR3 runs 15 residues. From germline, CDR1 is MNHEY and CDR2 SVGAGI. The CDR3 sequence: CASTYLAGGRETQYF. CDR3 nucleotides: TGTGCCAGCACCTACTTAGCGGGGGGCCGGGAGACCCAGTACTTC.

This rearrangement joins TRBV27 to TRBJ1-2, with D perhaps TRBD1 (6 bases). Germline V gives CDR1 MNHEY, CDR2 SMNVEV (reference sequence). V was trimmed by 3 bases and J by 4 bases, leaving 12 bases between them. The length of the CDR3 is 14 residues. CDR3 DNA sequence: TGTGCCAGCAGTTTTTCAGGGGACGGCTATGGCTACACCTTC. Residues: CASSFSGDGYGYTF.

This clone is a singleton in its sample. The chain uses TRBV19 and TRBJ1-1; D might be TRBD1 (5 bases). V was shortened by 5 bases and J by 1 base, with 11 bases between the two germline ends. The CDR3 is made up of 14 amino acids. CDR1 and CDR2 from the germline V gene are LNHDA and SQIVND (reference sequence). The CDR3, as DNA: TGTGCCAGTAGTCCCGGGACCACGAACACTGAAGCTTTCTTT. It is translated as CASSPGTTNTEAFF. The variable domain in full, completed from reference TRBV19 and TRBJ1-1, reads DGGITQSPKYLFRKEGQNVTLSCEQNLNHDAMYWYRQDPGQGLRLIYYSQIVNDFQKGDIAEGYSVSREKKESFPLTVTSAQKNPTAFYLCASSPGTTNTEAFFGQGTRLTVV.

The J gene is TRBJ1-5, the V gene TRBV7-2, with TRBD1 matching 7 bases. This CDR3 is built from 13 residues. CDR1 and CDR2 from the germline V gene are SGHTA and FQGNSA. The V and J ends lost 5 bases and 6 bases, in that order; junction bases with no gene match: 4. The CDR3, as DNA: TGTGCCAGCAGCACGGGACAGACTCAGCCCCAGCATTTT. This gives the protein CASSTGQTQPQHF. The full variable domain, completed using reference TRBV7-2 and TRBJ1-5, is GAGVSQSPSNKVTEKGKDVELRCDPISGHTALYWYRQSLGQGLEFLIYFQGNSAPDKSGLPSDRFSAERTGGSVSTLTIQRTQQEDSAVYLCASSTGQTQPQHFGDGTRLSIL.

This chain links TRBV29-1 with TRBJ2-1, with 9 bases fitting TRBD2. Germline lookup yields CDR1 SQVTM and CDR2 ANQGSEA. The CDR3 sequence is 15 residues long. The ends lost 1 base at V and 3 bases at J; junction bases unmatched: 4. This CDR3 is CSVEGGGGLYNEQFF. Written as DNA, the CDR3 is TGCAGCGTTGAAGGCGGGGGGGGCCTCTACAATGAGCAGTTCTTC.

The gene calls are TRBV18 and TRBJ1-2; a possible D gene is TRBD1 (5 bases). The CDR3 has 14 residues. Trimming shortened V by 5 bases and J by 5 bases, and 15 bases separated the two germline ends. CDR1 and CDR2 (germline): KGHSH, LQKENI. DNA of the CDR3: TGTGCCAGCTCAGACTCCAGGGCTTTGTATGGCTACACCTTC. The encoded protein is CASSDSRALYGYTF. Using reference TRBV18 and TRBJ1-2 for the parts outside the CDR3, the full variable domain is NAGVMQNPRHLVRRRGQEARLRCSPMKGHSHVYWYRQLPEEGLKFMVYLQKENIIDESGMPKERFSAEFPKEGPSILRIQQVVRGDSAAYFCASSDSRALYGYTFGSGTRLTVV.

The chain links TRBV9 to TRBJ2-1, with 8 bases lining up with TRBD1. The CDR3 is 15 amino acids. J lost 5 bases, V lost 4 bases, and 8 bases had no gene match. CDR1 is SGDLS and CDR2 is YYNGEE in the germline V gene. As DNA, the CDR3 is TGTGCCAGCAGCCCCCGTCCGGGACAGGACAATGAGCAGTTCTTC. This codes for CASSPRPGQDNEQFF. The full variable domain, with the rest looked up from reference TRBV9 and TRBJ2-1, is DSGVTQTPKHLITATGQRVTLRCSPRSGDLSVYWYQQSLDQGLQFLIQYYNGEERAKGNILERFSAQQFPDLHSELNLSSLELGDSALYFCASSPRPGQDNEQFFGPGTRLTVL.

The chain uses TRBV30 and TRBJ1-5; 7 positions agree with TRBD1. The germline CDR1 and CDR2 sequences are GTSNPN and SVGIG (reference sequence). V was pared by 3 bases and J by 2 bases, with 1 base of the junction left unmatched. The CDR3 sequence is 13 residues long. In DNA, the CDR3 is TGTGCCTGGAGCGGGACAGGCAATCAGCCCCAGCATTTT. It is translated as CAWSGTGNQPQHF.

CDR3 in amino acids: CASSEATGGVEKLFF. The DNA of the CDR3 is TGTGCCAGCAGTGAAGCGACAGGGGGTGTTGAAAAACTGTTTTTT. The rearrangement joins TRBV2 to TRBJ1-4, with TRBD1 matching over 9 bases. Per germline, CDR1 SNHLY and CDR2 FYNNEI. This CDR3 is built from 15 residues. With V trimmed by 0 bases and J by 7 bases, 3 bases remained unmatched.